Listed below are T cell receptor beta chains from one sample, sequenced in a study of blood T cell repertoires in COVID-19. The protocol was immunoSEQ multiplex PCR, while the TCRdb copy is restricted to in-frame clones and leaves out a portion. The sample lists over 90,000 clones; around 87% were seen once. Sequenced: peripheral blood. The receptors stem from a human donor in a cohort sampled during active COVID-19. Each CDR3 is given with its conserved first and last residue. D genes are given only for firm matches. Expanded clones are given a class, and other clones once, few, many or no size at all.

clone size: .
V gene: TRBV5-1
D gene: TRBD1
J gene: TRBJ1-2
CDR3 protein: CASSYDSGGDGYTF
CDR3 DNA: TGCGCCAGCAGCTACGACTCAGGGGGCGACGGCTACACCTTC

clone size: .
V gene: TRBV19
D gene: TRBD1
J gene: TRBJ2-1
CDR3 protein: CASSTTGGSYNEQFF
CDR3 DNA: TGTGCCAGTAGTACTACAGGGGGCTCCTACAATGAGCAGTTCTTC

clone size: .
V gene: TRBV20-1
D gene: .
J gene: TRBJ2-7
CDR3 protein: CSADRAYEQYF
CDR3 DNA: TGCAGTGCCGACAGAGCCTACGAGCAGTACTTC

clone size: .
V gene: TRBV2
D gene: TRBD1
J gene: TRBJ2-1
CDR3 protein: CASSERTGGHEQFF
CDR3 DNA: TGTGCCAGCAGTGAAAGGACAGGGGGCCATGAGCAGTTCTTC

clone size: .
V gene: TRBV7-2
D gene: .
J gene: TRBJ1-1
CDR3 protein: CASSLDRNTEAFF
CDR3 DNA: TGTGCCAGCAGCTTAGATCGGAACACTGAAGCTTTCTTT

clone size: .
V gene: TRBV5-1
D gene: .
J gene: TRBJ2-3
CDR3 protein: CASSLLSFTDTQYF
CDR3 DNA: TGCGCCAGCAGCTTGTTGTCATTCACAGATACGCAGTATTTT

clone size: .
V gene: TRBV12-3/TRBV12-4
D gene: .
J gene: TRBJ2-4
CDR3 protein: CASSFQVSNIQYF
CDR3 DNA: TGTGCCAGCAGTTTTCAGGTTTCAAACATTCAGTACTTC

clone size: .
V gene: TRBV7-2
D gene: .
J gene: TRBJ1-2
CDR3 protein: CASSRDSDGYTF
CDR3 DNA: TGTGCCAGCAGCAGAGATTCGGATGGCTACACCTTC

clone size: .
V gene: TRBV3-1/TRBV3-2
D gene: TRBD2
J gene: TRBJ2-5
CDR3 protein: CASSQGASGREETQYF
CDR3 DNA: TGTGCCAGCAGCCAAGGGGCTAGCGGGAGGGAGGAGACCCAGTACTTC

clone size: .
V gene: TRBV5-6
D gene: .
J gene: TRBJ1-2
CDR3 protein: CASSWLLQAYGYTF
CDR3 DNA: TGTGCCAGCAGCTGGTTATTACAGGCATACGGCTACACCTTC

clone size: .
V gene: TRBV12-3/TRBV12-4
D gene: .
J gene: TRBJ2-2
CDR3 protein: CASSLRGAGELFF
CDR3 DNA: TGTGCCAGCAGTTTACGGGGAGCCGGGGAGCTGTTTTTT

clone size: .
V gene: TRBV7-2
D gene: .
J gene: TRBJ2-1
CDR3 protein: CASSLRNEQFF
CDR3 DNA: TGTGCCAGCAGCTTGAGGAATGAGCAGTTCTTC

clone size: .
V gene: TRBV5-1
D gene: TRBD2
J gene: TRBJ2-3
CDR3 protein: CASLGEPGGDTQYF
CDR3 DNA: TGCGCCAGCCTCGGGGAGCCGGGAGGTGATACGCAGTATTTT

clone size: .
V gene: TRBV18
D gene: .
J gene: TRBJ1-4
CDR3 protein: CASSPQGTYEKLFF
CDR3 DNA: TGTGCCAGCTCACCCCAAGGGACTTATGAAAAACTGTTTTTT

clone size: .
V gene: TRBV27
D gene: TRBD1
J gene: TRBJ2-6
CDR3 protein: CASSFLKGARANVLTF
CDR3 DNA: TGTGCCAGCAGTTTTCTGAAGGGGGCGAGGGCCAACGTCCTGACTTTC

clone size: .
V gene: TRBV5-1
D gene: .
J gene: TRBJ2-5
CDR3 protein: CASSFLGVGETQYF
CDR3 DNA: TGCGCCAGCAGCTTTTTAGGGGTGGGAGAGACCCAGTACTTC

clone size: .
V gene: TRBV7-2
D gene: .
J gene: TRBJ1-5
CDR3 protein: CASSSTDYSNQPQHF
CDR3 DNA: TGTGCCAGCAGCTCCACAGACTATAGCAATCAGCCCCAGCATTTT

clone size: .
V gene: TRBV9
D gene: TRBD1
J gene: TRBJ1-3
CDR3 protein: CASSPGQGVGQGSGNTIYF
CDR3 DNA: TGTGCCAGCAGCCCCGGACAGGGTGTTGGACAGGGGTCTGGAAACACCATATATTTT

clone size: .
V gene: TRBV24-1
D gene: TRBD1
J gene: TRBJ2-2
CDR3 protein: CATSDFLGQGTKNTGELFF
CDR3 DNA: TGTGCCACCAGTGATTTCCTCGGACAGGGGACCAAGAACACCGGGGAGCTGTTTTTT

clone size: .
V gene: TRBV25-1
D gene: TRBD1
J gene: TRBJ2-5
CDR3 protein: CASSLGQGGGGAETQYF
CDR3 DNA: TGTGCCAGCAGCCTGGGACAGGGGGGCGGGGGGGCAGAGACCCAGTACTTC

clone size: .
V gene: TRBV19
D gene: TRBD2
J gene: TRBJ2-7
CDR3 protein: CASRSRLAGYEQYF
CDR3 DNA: TGTGCCAGTAGAAGTAGGCTAGCGGGCTACGAGCAGTACTTC

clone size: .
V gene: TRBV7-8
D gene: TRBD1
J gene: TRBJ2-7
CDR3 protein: CASRSWDRWRVGVSYEQYF
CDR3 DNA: TGTGCCAGCAGGTCCTGGGACAGATGGAGAGTGGGGGTTTCCTACGAGCAGTACTTC

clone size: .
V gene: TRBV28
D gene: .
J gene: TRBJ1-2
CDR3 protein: CASSLLVQGSYGYTF
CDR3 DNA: TGTGCCAGCAGTTTATTAGTCCAGGGGTCCTATGGCTACACCTTC

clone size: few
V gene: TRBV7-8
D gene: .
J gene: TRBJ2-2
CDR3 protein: CASSLAPAEYANTGELFF
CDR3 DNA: TGTGCCAGCAGCTTGGCTCCAGCGGAATACGCGAACACCGGGGAGCTGTTTTTT

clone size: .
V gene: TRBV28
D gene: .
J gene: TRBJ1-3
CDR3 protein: CATYRGVFGTIYF
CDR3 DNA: TGTGCCACCTATCGGGGGGTCTTTGGTACCATATATTTT

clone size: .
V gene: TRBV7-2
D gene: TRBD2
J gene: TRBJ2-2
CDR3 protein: CAAPVGLAGNTGELFF
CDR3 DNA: TGTGCCGCGCCGGTTGGACTAGCGGGTAACACCGGGGAGCTGTTTTTT

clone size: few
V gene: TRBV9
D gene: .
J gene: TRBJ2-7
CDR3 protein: CASSVGQGRYEQYF
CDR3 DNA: TGTGCCAGCAGCGTCGGGCAGGGGCGATACGAGCAGTACTTC

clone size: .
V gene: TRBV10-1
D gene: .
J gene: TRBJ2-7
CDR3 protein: CASSEGEREIPREQYF
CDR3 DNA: TGCGCCAGCAGTGAGGGGGAACGGGAGATTCCAAGGGAGCAGTACTTC

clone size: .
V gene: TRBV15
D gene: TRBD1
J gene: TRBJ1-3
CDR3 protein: CATLPFGGTASGNTIYF
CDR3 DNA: TGTGCCACCTTACCGTTTGGTGGGACAGCCTCTGGAAACACCATATATTTT

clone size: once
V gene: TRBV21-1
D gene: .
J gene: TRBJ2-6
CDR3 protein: CASSKDFCGQQLYSGANVLTF
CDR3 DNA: TGTGCCAGCAGCAAAGATTTTTGCGGACAGCAACTTTACTCTGGGGCCAACGTCCTGACTTTC

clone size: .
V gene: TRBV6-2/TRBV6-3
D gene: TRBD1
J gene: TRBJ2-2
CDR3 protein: CASSSLLTGSANTGELFF
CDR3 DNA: TGTGCCAGCAGTTCACTTTTGACAGGGAGCGCGAACACCGGGGAGCTGTTTTTT

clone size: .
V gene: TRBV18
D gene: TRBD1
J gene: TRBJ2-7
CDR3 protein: CASSPQTGANYEQYF
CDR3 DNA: TGTGCCAGCTCACCCCAAACAGGGGCTAACTACGAGCAGTACTTC

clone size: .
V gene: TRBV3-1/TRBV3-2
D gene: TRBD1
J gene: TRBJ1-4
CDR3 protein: CASSQLGTGSEKLFF
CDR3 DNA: TGTGCCAGCAGCCAACTAGGGACAGGGAGTGAAAAACTGTTTTTT

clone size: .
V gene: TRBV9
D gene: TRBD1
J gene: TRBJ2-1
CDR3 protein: CASSRQGSYNEQFF
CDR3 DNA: TGTGCCAGCAGCCGACAGGGCTCCTACAATGAGCAGTTCTTC

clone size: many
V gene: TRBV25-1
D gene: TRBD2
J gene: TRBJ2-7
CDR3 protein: CASDKGGGNEQYF
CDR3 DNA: TGTGCCAGCGATAAAGGCGGGGGGAACGAGCAGTACTTC